This TCR beta chain comes out of a study of cytomegalovirus exposure and HLA in healthy donors. At the level of the study: Tens of millions of unique TCRs from HLA-typed donors were held in an early data release. Whole-study results and caveats: Despite most TCR sequences being rare, some public TCRs occurred in many donors.

The germline CDR1 and CDR2 sequences are MDHEN and SYDVKM. CDR3 length: 14 amino acids. Trimming pared 7 bases from V and 0 bases from J, leaving 10 bases between. Use of 60 Vbeta and 13 Jbeta primers characterized the PCR. The table came from immunoSEQ multiplex PCR; TCRdb's copy has only in-frame clones and leaves some out. The sample lists fewer than 140,000 clones, around three quarters occurring once. With respect to this clone: Its antigen is currently unknown.

The receptor was derived from a woman aged 45 to 65 in good health and CMV-seropositive. The source material was PBMCs. J is TRBJ1-5 and V is TRBV28; a possible D gene is TRBD1 (6 bases). CDR3: CASIRQVSNQPQHF. The CDR3 DNA reads TGTGCCAGCATCCGACAGGTTAGCAATCAGCCCCAGCATTTT.